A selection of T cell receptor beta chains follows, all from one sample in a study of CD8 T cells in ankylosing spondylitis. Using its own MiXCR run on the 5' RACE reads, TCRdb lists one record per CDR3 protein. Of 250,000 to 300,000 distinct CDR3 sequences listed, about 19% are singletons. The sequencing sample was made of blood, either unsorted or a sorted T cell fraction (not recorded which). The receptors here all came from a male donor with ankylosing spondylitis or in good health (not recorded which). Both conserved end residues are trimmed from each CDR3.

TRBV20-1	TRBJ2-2	SAIAGETGELF
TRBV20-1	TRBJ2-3	SAKYGGSTDTQY
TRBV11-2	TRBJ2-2	ASSLARLGVPGELF
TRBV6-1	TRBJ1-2	ASRWSGNYGYT
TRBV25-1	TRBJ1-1	ASTSGFGTEAF
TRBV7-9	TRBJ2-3	ASKIGLAGSTDTQY
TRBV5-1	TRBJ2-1	ASSLALGLNEQF
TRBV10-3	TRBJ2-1	AISESILAGGSNEQF
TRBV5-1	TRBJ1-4	ASSLGQWKEKLF
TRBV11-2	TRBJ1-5	ASSHGQPWGNQPQH
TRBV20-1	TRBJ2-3	SAPSAPSYVQY
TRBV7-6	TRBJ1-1	ASSTGTGSGTEAF
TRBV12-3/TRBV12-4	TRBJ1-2	ASSLLHQGGGYT
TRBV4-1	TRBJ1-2	ASSQEQSYGYT
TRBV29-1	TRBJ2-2	SVGTSGRQGTGELF
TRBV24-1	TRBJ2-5	ATSDLLTGTGQETQY
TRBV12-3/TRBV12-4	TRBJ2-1	ASSTDRGPHYNEQF
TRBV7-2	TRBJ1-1	ASSQVHWGTEAF
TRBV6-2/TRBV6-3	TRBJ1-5	ASSLLQGGNQPQH
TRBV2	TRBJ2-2	ASSLQGSKNTGELF
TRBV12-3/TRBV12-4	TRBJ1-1	ASSLRGAGTEAF
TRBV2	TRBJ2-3	ASNLLATSTDTQY
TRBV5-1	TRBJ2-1	ASSLGLYYNEQF
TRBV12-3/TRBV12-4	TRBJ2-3	ASSLADRSTDTQY
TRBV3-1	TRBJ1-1	ASSQVGVLATEAF
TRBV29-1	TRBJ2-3	SVKGASGRMSDTQY
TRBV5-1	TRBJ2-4	ASSLQGIGKNIQY
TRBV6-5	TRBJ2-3	ASSYSPGLTDTQY
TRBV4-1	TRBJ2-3	ASSQDLGRGLFTDTQY
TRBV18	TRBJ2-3	ASSPRTGGEVTQY
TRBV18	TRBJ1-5	ASSPAALGQGSNQPQH
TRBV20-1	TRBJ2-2	GGVGYTGELF
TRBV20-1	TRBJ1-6	SARGGSSYNSPLH
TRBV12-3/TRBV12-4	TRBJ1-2	ASSPGFPYGYT
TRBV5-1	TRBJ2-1	ASSLLAGALNEQF
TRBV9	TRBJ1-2	ASSVADRATNYGYT
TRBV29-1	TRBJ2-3	SVVGTDTQY
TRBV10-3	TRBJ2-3	AIRKTGTGDGTDTQY
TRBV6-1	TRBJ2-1	ASNEGGAPNEQF
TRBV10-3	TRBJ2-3	AISDRGTSTDTQY
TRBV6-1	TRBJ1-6	ASSDFRNSPLH
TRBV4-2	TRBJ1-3	ASSTGTGSEGTGNTIY
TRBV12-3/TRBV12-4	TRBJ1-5	ASSRGAPNQPQH
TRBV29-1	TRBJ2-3	SGGGQGVGRAY
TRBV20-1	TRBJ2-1	SARTSSGRTYNEQF
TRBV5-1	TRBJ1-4	ASSLDGVNEKLF
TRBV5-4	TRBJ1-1	ASSFTGGVWTEAF
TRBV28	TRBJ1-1	ASSLIIQGGTEAF
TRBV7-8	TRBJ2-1	ASSPYPSSEQF
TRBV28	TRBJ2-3	ASSFPTSGYNKDTQY
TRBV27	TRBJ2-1	ASSPSERLAGGGYNEQF
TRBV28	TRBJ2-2	ASSLKAGELF
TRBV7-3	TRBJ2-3	ASSLRTSGRVGTDTQY
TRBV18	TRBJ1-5	ASSPDGASNQPQH
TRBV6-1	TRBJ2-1	ASSGFTGTGQDEQF
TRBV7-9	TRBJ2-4	ASTSSGAKDIQY
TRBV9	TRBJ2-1	ASSVGQEQF
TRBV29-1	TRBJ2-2	SVEREDTGELF
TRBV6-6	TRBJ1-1	ASRSTLNTEAF
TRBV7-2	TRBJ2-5	ASSGRELRETQY